This TCR beta chain was identified in a study of early T cells in non-severe SARS-CoV-2 infection. V gave up 4 bases and J gave up 1 base; unmatched junction bases: 0. Germline-derived CDR1 and CDR2 are SQVTM and ANQGSEA. The CDR3 length is 12 residues. This clonotype has only a few counts. Individual cDNA molecules were tagged with unique molecular identifiers, the study reported. TCRdb re-analysed the 5' RACE reads in MiXCR, keeping a single row per CDR3 protein. The sample holds about 80,000 distinct CDR3 sequences, 14% to 15% seen once. This receptor was taken from an adult who was a healthcare worker with PCR-confirmed SARS-CoV-2 infection or an uninfected control (not recorded which). The specimen sequenced was whole blood. V is TRBV29-1 and J is TRBJ2-5, with 7 bases identical to TRBD2. CDR3 nucleotide sequence: TGCAGCGTTGCGGGGGGCCAAGAGACCCAGTACTTC. It yields the protein CSVAGGQETQYF.